The 3 T cell receptor beta chains below come from one sample, sequenced in a study of post-analysis software for immune sequencing data. Study-wide results and limits: Compared with controls, patients had more of about 5 TRBV segments, including TRBV5-6, TRBV5-1 and TRBV20-1.

No antigen is known for these receptors. Unique molecular identifiers featured in each of the TCR beta cDNA libraries. TCRdb independently ran MiXCR on the PCR reads; one entry per CDR3 protein. The profile shows about 180,000 distinct CDR3 sequences, 30% of them singletons. Sequences were obtained from blood. Receptor source: a girl aged 10 to 17 with multiple sclerosis.

This clonotype was seen more than once but under ten times. The genes are TRBV25-1 and TRBJ1-5; the match to TRBD1 covers 8 bases. Germline CDR1 MGHDK, CDR2 SYGVNS. The CDR3 is 16 amino acids. The V segment lost 8 bases and the J segment 0 bases; nucleotides outside the gene matches: 9. Written as DNA, the CDR3 is TGTGCCAGCGTATCACAGGGGGGGTATAGCAATCAGCCCCAGCATTTT. This encodes CASVSQGGYSNQPQHF.

This clonotype was counted a few times. The CDR3 DNA follows: TGTGCCAGCAGCTTTCAAGGGGACACTGAAGCTTTCTTT. Translated: CASSFQGDTEAFF. The chain is built from TRBV7-3 and TRBJ1-1; D might be TRBD1 (5 bases). CDR1 SGHTA and CDR2 FQGTGA come from the germline V gene. The V end lost 3 bases, the J end lost 3 bases, and 8 bases lay between the germline ends. This CDR3 spans 13 amino acids. Supplemented by reference TRBV7-3 and TRBJ1-1, the full variable domain reads GAGVSQTPSNKVTEKGKYVELRCDPISGHTALYWYRQSLGQGPEFLIYFQGTGAADDSGLPNDRFFAVRPEGSVSTLKIQRTERGDSAVYLCASSFQGDTEAFFGQGTRLTVV.

This clonotype was detected only a few times. The rearrangement links TRBV28 to TRBJ1-5, with D possibly TRBD1 on 6 matching bases. The CDR3 contains 14 residues. In germline, CDR1 is MDHEN, CDR2 SYDVKM. The ends were cut back, 3 bases at V and 6 bases at J, with 12 bases in the middle. The CDR3 DNA sequence: TGTGCCAGCAGTTTGGGGGGGGCAGGTCAGCCCCAGCATTTT. This encodes CASSLGGAGQPQHF.